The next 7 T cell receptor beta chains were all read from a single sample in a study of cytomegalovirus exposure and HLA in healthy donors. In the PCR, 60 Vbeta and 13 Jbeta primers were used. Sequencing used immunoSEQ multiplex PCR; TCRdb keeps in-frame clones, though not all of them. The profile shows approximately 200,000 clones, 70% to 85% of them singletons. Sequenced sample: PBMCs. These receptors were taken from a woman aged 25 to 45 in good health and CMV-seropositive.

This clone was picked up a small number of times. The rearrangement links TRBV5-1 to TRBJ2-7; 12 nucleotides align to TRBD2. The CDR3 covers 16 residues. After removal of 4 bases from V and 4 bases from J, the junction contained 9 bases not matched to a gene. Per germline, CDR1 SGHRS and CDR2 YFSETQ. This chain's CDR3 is CASSPDLAGGRYEQYF. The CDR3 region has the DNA TGCGCCAGCAGCCCTGACCTAGCGGGAGGGCGGTACGAGCAGTACTTC.

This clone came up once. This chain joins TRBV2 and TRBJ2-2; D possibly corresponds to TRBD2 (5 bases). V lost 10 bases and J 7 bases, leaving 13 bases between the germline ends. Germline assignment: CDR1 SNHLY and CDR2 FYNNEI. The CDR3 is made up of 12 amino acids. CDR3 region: CATGQDYGELFF. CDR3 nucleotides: TGTGCCACCGGGCAAGACTACGGGGAGCTGTTTTTT.

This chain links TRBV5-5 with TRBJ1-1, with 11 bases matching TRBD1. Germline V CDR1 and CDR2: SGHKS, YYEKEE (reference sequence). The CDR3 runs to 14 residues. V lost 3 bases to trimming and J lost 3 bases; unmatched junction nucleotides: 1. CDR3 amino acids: CASSWTGGDTEAFF. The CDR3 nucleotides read TGTGCCAGCAGCTGGACAGGGGGCGACACTGAAGCTTTCTTT.

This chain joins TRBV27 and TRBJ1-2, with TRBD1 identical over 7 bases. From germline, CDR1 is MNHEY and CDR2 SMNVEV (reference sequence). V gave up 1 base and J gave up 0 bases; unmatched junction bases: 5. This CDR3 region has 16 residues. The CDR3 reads CASSLFGQVANYGYTF. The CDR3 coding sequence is TGTGCCAGCAGTTTATTCGGACAGGTAGCTAACTATGGCTACACCTTC.

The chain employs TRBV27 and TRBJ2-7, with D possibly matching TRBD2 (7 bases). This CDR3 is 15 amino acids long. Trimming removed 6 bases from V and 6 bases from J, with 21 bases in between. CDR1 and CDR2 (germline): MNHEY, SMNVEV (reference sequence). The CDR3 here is CASSLGGGLTVEQYF. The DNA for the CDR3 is TGTGCCAGCAGCTTAGGGGGGGGGCTCACGGTCGAGCAGTACTTC.

The CDR3 loop is CASSQGGQGGYEQYF. For the CDR3, the DNA is TGCGCCAGCAGCCAAGGCGGGCAGGGAGGATACGAGCAGTACTTC. The rearrangement joins TRBV4-1 to TRBJ2-7; D is possibly TRBD2 (6 bases). CDR1 is MGHRA, CDR2 YSYEKL, per germline. This CDR3 region has 15 residues. The ends were cut back, 1 base at V and 4 bases at J, with 14 bases in the middle.

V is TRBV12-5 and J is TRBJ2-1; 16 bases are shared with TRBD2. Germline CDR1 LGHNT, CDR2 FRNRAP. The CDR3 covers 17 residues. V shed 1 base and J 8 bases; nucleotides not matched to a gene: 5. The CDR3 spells CASGLGPGLAGGHEQFF. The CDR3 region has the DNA TGTGCTAGTGGTTTGGGCCCGGGACTAGCGGGGGGGCATGAGCAGTTCTTC.